The sequence of this TCR beta chain was determined in a study of blood T cell repertoires in COVID-19. The germline V and J ends were trimmed by 0 bases and 0 bases, with 9 bases remaining between them. Germline assignment: CDR1 LGHDT and CDR2 YNNKEL (reference sequence). The CDR3 runs to 16 residues. Some clones are missing from TCRdb's copy, which holds only in-frame ones; the method was immunoSEQ multiplex PCR. The table has roughly 250,000 clones, 65% to 90% seen once. The J gene is TRBJ1-3, the V gene TRBV3-1 (or the pseudogene TRBV3-2); maybe TRBD1 (5 bases). The receptor was isolated from a woman between 45 and 65 years old with acute or convalescent COVID-19. The sequenced material came from peripheral blood. The CDR3 sequence: CASSQDDSGSGNTIYF. Here the CDR3 DNA reads TGTGCCAGCAGCCAAGATGACAGTGGCTCTGGAAACACCATATATTTT.